Listed below are T cell receptor beta chains from one sample, sequenced in a study of immune heterogeneity within non-small cell lung tumors. MiXCR was run by TCRdb on the multiplex PCR reads, yielding one entry per CDR3 protein. The data show 9,500 to 13,000 distinct CDR3 sequences, nearly 30% seen once. Sequencing used lung tumor tissue. These receptors came from a woman in her forties or fifties with non-small cell lung cancer. Each CDR3 is given with its conserved first and last residue. A D gene is named only where the DNA matches it firmly. Not all rows give a size; the values are once, few, many and, for expanded clones, a class.

TRBJ1-6 TRBV2 - - CASSHGTSFFHF TGTGCCAGCAGTCACGGGACTTCTTTTTTCCACTTT
TRBJ2-1 TRBV14 - - CASSQDSLDLDNEQFF TGTGCCAGCAGCCAAGATTCACTAGACCTGGACAATGAGCAGTTCTTC
TRBJ2-2 TRBV5-1 TRBD2 - CASSLGGRGDGELFF TGCGCCAGCAGCTTGGGCGGGAGAGGGGACGGGGAGCTGTTTTTT
TRBJ2-7 TRBV2 TRBD2 few CASSTRRGASYEQYF TGTGCCAGCAGTACCCGGCGGGGGGCTTCCTACGAGCAGTACTTC
TRBJ1-1 TRBV7-9 - many CASSLGSGATNTEAFF TGTGCCAGCAGCCTGGGGTCAGGGGCGACGAACACTGAAGCTTTCTTT
TRBJ2-7 TRBV6-5 - - CASSSRDTSYEQYF TGTGCCAGCAGTTCGCGGGACACATCCTACGAGCAGTACTTC
TRBJ1-2 TRBV28 TRBD1 many CATWTGPIYGYTF TGTGCCACCTGGACAGGCCCAATTTATGGCTACACCTTC
TRBJ1-2 TRBV19 - - CASTPPSGGRNYGYTF TGTGCCAGTACCCCTCCGAGCGGGGGACGGAACTATGGCTACACCTTC
TRBJ1-2 TRBV9 TRBD1 medium-sized CASSVGQGVYGYTF TGTGCCAGCAGCGTAGGACAGGGCGTCTATGGCTACACCTTC
TRBJ2-7 TRBV20-1 TRBD2 - CSADPASGSSYEQYF TGCAGTGCCGACCCGGCTAGCGGTAGCTCCTACGAGCAGTACTTC
TRBJ1-5 TRBV20-1 - many CSAETRWADPGNQPQHF TGCAGTGCCGAAACGCGATGGGCGGACCCAGGCAATCAGCCCCAGCATTTT
TRBJ1-4 TRBV12-3/TRBV12-4 - medium-sized CASNLQGPNEKLFF TGTGCCAGCAACCTACAGGGTCCTAATGAAAAACTGTTTTTT
TRBJ1-5 TRBV30 - many CAWTIGGKDQPQHF TGTGCCTGGACGATAGGGGGTAAGGATCAGCCCCAGCATTTT
TRBJ1-2 TRBV28 TRBD1 medium-sized CASSLEQGISGYTF TGTGCCAGCAGTTTAGAACAGGGGATCAGTGGCTACACCTTC
TRBJ2-7 TRBV2 TRBD2 - CASRLGGEGSYEQYF TGTGCCAGCAGATTAGGCGGGGAGGGGTCCTACGAGCAGTACTTC
TRBJ2-3 TRBV27 - few CASSSPRRAQDTQYF TGTGCCAGCAGTTCCCCGCGGCGGGCCCAGGATACGCAGTATTTT
TRBJ2-3 TRBV20-1 - - CSARGQGGTDTQYF TGCAGTGCTAGAGGCCAGGGTGGCACAGATACGCAGTATTTT
TRBJ2-2 TRBV6-1 - - CASSSQRAENTGELFF TGTGCCAGCAGTTCCCAACGGGCCGAGAACACCGGGGAGCTGTTTTTT
TRBJ1-1 TRBV30 - - CAWSVQGNTEAFF TGTGCCTGGAGTGTACAGGGGAACACTGAAGCTTTCTTT
TRBJ2-5 TRBV28 TRBD2 few CASSLRLGLGGAREETQYF TGTGCCAGCAGTTTAAGGCTGGGACTAGGGGGGGCGAGGGAAGAGACCCAGTACTTC
TRBJ2-5 TRBV9 TRBD2 few CASSVQGTTLETQYF TGTGCCAGCAGCGTACAAGGGACTACATTGGAGACCCAGTACTTC
TRBJ2-3 TRBV19 - - CASTPQGKGTDTQYF TGTGCCAGTACCCCACAGGGAAAGGGCACAGATACGCAGTATTTT
TRBJ2-2 TRBV29-1 - - CSVRAAVGGELFF TGCAGCGTTCGGGCAGCAGTTGGCGGGGAGCTGTTTTTT
TRBJ1-1 TRBV30 - - CAWGEGYTEAFF TGTGCCTGGGGGGAGGGATACACTGAAGCTTTCTTT
TRBJ2-7 TRBV19 - medium-sized CASSPGSYEQYF TGTGCCAGCAGCCCGGGATCCTACGAGCAGTACTTC
TRBJ2-3 TRBV10-1 - - CATRGSTDTQYF TGCGCCACCAGGGGATCCACAGATACGCAGTATTTT
TRBJ1-6 TRBV20-1 - - CSARDLDSPLHF TGCAGTGCTAGAGATCTGGATTCACCCCTCCACTTT
TRBJ2-2 TRBV7-9 - - CANIGGAGDTGELFF TGTGCCAACATTGGGGGCGCCGGGGACACCGGGGAGCTGTTTTTT
TRBJ1-5 TRBV19 - - CASSIVREQAGHQPQHF TGTGCCAGTAGTATAGTAAGGGAACAGGCTGGGCATCAGCCCCAGCATTTT
TRBJ2-2 TRBV30 - - CAWSVRGNTGELFF TGTGCCTGGAGTGTACGGGGAAACACCGGGGAGCTGTTTTTT
TRBJ2-1 TRBV6-1 - medium-sized CASSKGTGRAGEQFF TGTGCCAGCAGTAAAGGAACAGGGCGCGCAGGGGAGCAGTTCTTC
TRBJ1-3 TRBV28 - - CASSLSRAGNTIYF TGTGCCAGCAGCCTTTCGAGGGCTGGAAACACCATATATTTT
TRBJ2-7 TRBV5-1 - few CASSPALVTSEQYF TGCGCCAGCAGCCCCGCCCTTGTCACAAGCGAGCAGTACTTC
TRBJ2-1 TRBV12-3/TRBV12-4 - many CASGPPYEQFF TGTGCCAGCGGCCCACCGTATGAGCAGTTCTTC
TRBJ2-1 TRBV9 TRBD2 - CASSPGTSGNYNEQFF TGTGCCAGCAGCCCAGGGACTAGCGGGAACTACAATGAGCAGTTCTTC
TRBJ2-7 TRBV9 - medium-sized CASSASPGPSLGQYF TGTGCCAGCAGCGCATCTCCCGGGCCTTCCCTGGGGCAGTACTTC
TRBJ1-1 TRBV6-1 TRBD1 many CASSWDRRGTEAFF TGTGCCAGCAGTTGGGACAGGAGGGGGACTGAAGCTTTCTTT
TRBJ2-7 TRBV12-3/TRBV12-4 - - CASSLREAYEQYF TGTGCCAGCAGCTTGCGGGAAGCCTACGAGCAGTACTTC
TRBJ1-2 TRBV20-1 - - CSSRDINYGYTF TGCAGTTCTAGGGACATTAACTATGGCTACACCTTC
TRBJ2-7 TRBV15 TRBD1 - CATSRGDSSYEQYF TGTGCCACCAGCAGGGGGGACAGCAGCTACGAGCAGTACTTC